This note documents a single T cell receptor beta chain sequence. This clone was detected once. Its recognized antigen is unknown. No base qualities exist here, and no much larger clone lies one base off it. Reading the germline V gene gives CDR1 MDHEN and CDR2 SYDVKM. V sheds 4 bases and J sheds 4 bases, leaving 22 bases between their ends. From the cysteine through the phenylalanine, the CDR3 covers 18 amino acids. Of the read, only the CDR3 DNA is kept; its 54 bases are in frame from base 1. TCR CDR3 regions were amplified from genomic DNA by multiplex PCR using the deep immunoSEQ assay. Extracted genomic DNA from each cell subset was spread evenly across all wells of several immunoSEQ 96-well plates, with each plate serving as a replicate. For unsorted PBMC, roughly 0.3 ug genomic DNA, equal to tens of thousands of T cell genomes, was loaded into each replicate PCR. Ten immunoSEQ deep assay plates were used to sequence unsorted PBMC genomic DNA. Purified libraries were quantified with a Qubit 3.0 fluorometer, sized on a Bioanalyzer 2100, and re-quantified with the KAPA Library Quantification kit. A separate single-read 150-cycle Illumina NextSeq 550 flow cell was used to sequence each immunoSEQ 96-well plate. As for the original processing: Because only junctional sequences without quality scores were contained in the immunoSEQ output, filtering matching that applied to full-length reads could not be performed. To assign V/J genes and CDR3, sequences were annotated using PyIR, a Python wrapper for IgBLAST v1.9, with IMGT germline references. Reads with weak V/J assignments (E-value above 1e-6), missing CDR3, stop codons, out-of-frame junctions, or ambiguous translated residues were removed. V3J clonotypes were defined by identical inferred V gene, J gene, and CDR3 amino acid sequence. Percentage overlap between repertoires was computed as shared unique clonotypes divided by the size of the smaller repertoire. Three approaches were used to assess repertoire richness: RTK rarefaction, the Chao1 estimator, and Recon v2.1 estimates of unobserved clonotypes. The source is immuneACCESS, and TCRdb retained only in-frame sequences with V and J called. Part of the clones is not carried over; for the studies checked, unresolved V genes explain less than half of this, and the remainder is unexplained. The V and J calls and clone size were taken over from that table, and D and trimming were inferred from the DNA. The sample table holds fewer than 550,000 clones, of which 75% to 80% were seen once. The ten largest clones take up roughly an eighth of the sample.

This sample was included in a study of shared clonotypes between healthy human individuals (dated by TCRdb to 2019 to 2021). Context from the whole study: A few men and a couple of women, aged 18 to 49 years, made up the cohort. To increase sequencing depth and limit assay-specific biases, different laboratories used diverse techniques to prepare libraries and sequence TCR repertoires. Leukapheresis yielded between about 0.85 and 10 billion PBMCs per donor. The study deeply sequenced blood TCR repertoires of five healthy adults to estimate repertoire size and the extent of clonotype sharing between individuals.

Donors were healthy HIV-negative adults with no recently reported acute infections or vaccinations. Only Caucasian adults living in Nashville, Tennessee, USA were represented among the donors. For unsorted samples, 96 million or so PBMCs were counted, and genomic DNA was extracted using the QIAamp DNA Blood Mini kit. Blood was obtained by leukapheresis, after which PBMCs were separated by Ficoll-Histopaque density gradient centrifugation and cryopreserved in liquid nitrogen vapor phase. The paper's findings and limits, for the study overall: Because the study included a small number of donors, the genetic and exposure-history diversity represented was limited. Based on pairwise subsampling, the degree of clonotype sharing among donors was expected to be affected by sequencing depth. Sampling was limited to blood, and TCR repertoires in tissue likely differ from TCR repertoires in blood.

Recombination connected TRBV28 to TRBJ2-2; tentative D gene TRBD2, with 5 bases matching. The specimen was PBMCs. The receptor was isolated from a woman in her thirties or forties in good health. Some clones in this sample may be carry-over from other donors' samples. Here the CDR3 is given as CASSSRAGRWGSTGELFF. The bases are TGTGCCAGCAGTTCGAGGGCTGGTCGGTGGGGATCCACCGGGGAGCTGTTTTTT.